This is a list of T cell receptor beta chains from one sample in a study of blood T cell repertoires in COVID-19. The protocol was immunoSEQ multiplex PCR, while the TCRdb copy is restricted to in-frame clones and leaves out a portion. The sample lists 150,000 to 200,000 clones; about 87% were seen once. Sequencing was performed on peripheral blood. These receptors came from a woman in her sixties who had recovered from COVID-19. Each CDR3 is given with its conserved first and last residue. Each record gives: V gene, clone size, J gene, D gene, CDR3 protein, CDR3 DNA. The D gene is left open where the match is weak. Clone size is not always given. Where it is, it says once, few, many or a class for expanded clones.

v_call: TRBV29-1
clone_size: -
j_call: TRBJ1-2
d_call: -
cdr3_aa: CSVSDSNGYTF
cdr3_nt: TGCAGCGTTTCTGACAGCAATGGCTACACCTTC

v_call: TRBV7-8
clone_size: -
j_call: TRBJ2-7
d_call: -
cdr3_aa: CASSLAGDWYF
cdr3_nt: TGTGCCAGCAGCTTAGCTGGGGACTGGTACTTC

v_call: TRBV12-2
clone_size: -
j_call: TRBJ1-1
d_call: -
cdr3_aa: CASRLFTVEDTMNTEAFF
cdr3_nt: TGTGCAAGTCGCTTATTTACCGTCGAGGACACAATGAACACTGAAGCTTTCTTT

v_call: TRBV5-1
clone_size: -
j_call: TRBJ2-5
d_call: -
cdr3_aa: CASSLGVTGSMGETQYF
cdr3_nt: TGCGCCAGCAGCTTGGGGGTCACAGGGAGTATGGGAGAGACCCAGTACTTC

v_call: TRBV5-1
clone_size: -
j_call: TRBJ2-3
d_call: TRBD1
cdr3_aa: CASRRQGAMKRTDTQYF
cdr3_nt: TGCGCCAGCAGGAGGCAGGGGGCGATGAAGAGGACAGATACGCAGTATTTT

v_call: TRBV19
clone_size: once
j_call: TRBJ1-2
d_call: -
cdr3_aa: CASTIGSYGYTF
cdr3_nt: TGTGCCAGTACAATTGGGAGCTATGGCTACACCTTC

v_call: TRBV9
clone_size: -
j_call: TRBJ2-3
d_call: TRBD2
cdr3_aa: CASSVGNSGGTTDTQYF
cdr3_nt: TGTGCCAGCAGCGTAGGAAACAGCGGGGGGACCACAGATACGCAGTATTTT

v_call: TRBV2
clone_size: -
j_call: TRBJ2-3
d_call: -
cdr3_aa: CASSEVADTQYF
cdr3_nt: TGTGCCAGCAGTGAAGTAGCAGATACGCAGTATTTT

v_call: TRBV28
clone_size: -
j_call: TRBJ2-7
d_call: TRBD1
cdr3_aa: CASSPPGDRAHEQYF
cdr3_nt: TGTGCCAGCAGTCCCCCGGGGGACAGGGCCCACGAGCAGTACTTC

v_call: TRBV19
clone_size: -
j_call: TRBJ2-5
d_call: TRBD1
cdr3_aa: CASSGTAQETQYF
cdr3_nt: TGTGCCAGTAGTGGGACAGCGCAAGAGACCCAGTACTTC

v_call: TRBV6-5
clone_size: -
j_call: TRBJ1-5
d_call: -
cdr3_aa: CASSYSKGSNQPQHF
cdr3_nt: TGTGCCAGCAGTTACTCGAAGGGGAGCAATCAGCCCCAGCATTTT

v_call: TRBV20-1
clone_size: few
j_call: TRBJ2-7
d_call: -
cdr3_aa: CSAISGYEQYF
cdr3_nt: TGCAGTGCTATTTCGGGTTACGAGCAGTACTTC

v_call: TRBV6-6
clone_size: -
j_call: TRBJ1-1
d_call: -
cdr3_aa: CASSYAAGLEAFF
cdr3_nt: TGTGCCAGCAGTTACGCCGCGGGGCTTGAAGCTTTCTTT

v_call: TRBV9
clone_size: -
j_call: TRBJ2-1
d_call: TRBD2
cdr3_aa: CASSVVFGGVHEQFF
cdr3_nt: TGTGCCAGCAGCGTAGTGTTCGGGGGGGTTCATGAGCAGTTCTTC

v_call: TRBV5-6
clone_size: -
j_call: TRBJ2-7
d_call: TRBD1
cdr3_aa: CASRKTGASYEQYF
cdr3_nt: TGTGCCAGCAGAAAAACAGGGGCGTCCTACGAGCAGTACTTC

v_call: TRBV6-6
clone_size: -
j_call: TRBJ1-2
d_call: -
cdr3_aa: CASSYPAGDYGYTF
cdr3_nt: TGTGCCAGCAGTTACCCGGCAGGCGACTATGGCTACACCTTC

v_call: TRBV6-5
clone_size: -
j_call: TRBJ1-1
d_call: -
cdr3_aa: CASSYLPGTEAFF
cdr3_nt: TGTGCCAGCAGTTACCTTCCGGGCACTGAAGCTTTCTTT

v_call: TRBV13
clone_size: -
j_call: TRBJ2-1
d_call: -
cdr3_aa: CASIRSLSHYNEQFF
cdr3_nt: TGTGCCAGCATAAGGAGCTTATCACACTACAATGAGCAGTTCTTC

v_call: TRBV19
clone_size: -
j_call: TRBJ2-5
d_call: -
cdr3_aa: CASSITGQETQYF
cdr3_nt: TGTGCCAGTAGTATAACAGGGCAGGAGACCCAGTACTTC

v_call: TRBV18
clone_size: -
j_call: TRBJ1-5
d_call: -
cdr3_aa: CASSFLQGSQPQHF
cdr3_nt: TGTGCCAGCTCCTTTCTCCAGGGTTCTCAGCCCCAGCATTTT

v_call: TRBV12-3/TRBV12-4
clone_size: -
j_call: TRBJ2-7
d_call: -
cdr3_aa: CASSLSGSEQYF
cdr3_nt: TGTGCCAGCAGTTTATCTGGGAGCGAGCAGTACTTC

v_call: TRBV12-3/TRBV12-4
clone_size: -
j_call: TRBJ1-1
d_call: -
cdr3_aa: CASSLGFGEAFF
cdr3_nt: TGTGCCAGCAGTTTAGGTTTCGGTGAAGCTTTCTTT

v_call: TRBV2
clone_size: -
j_call: TRBJ2-7
d_call: -
cdr3_aa: CASMRTEGNEQYF
cdr3_nt: TGTGCCAGCATGAGGACAGAGGGCAACGAGCAGTACTTC

v_call: TRBV5-4
clone_size: -
j_call: TRBJ1-4
d_call: TRBD1
cdr3_aa: CASSLGGQLNEKLFF
cdr3_nt: TGTGCCAGCAGCTTGGGGGGACAGCTTAATGAAAAACTGTTTTTT

v_call: TRBV6-5
clone_size: -
j_call: TRBJ2-2
d_call: TRBD1
cdr3_aa: CASNPGTVNTGELFF
cdr3_nt: TGTGCCAGCAACCCCGGGACAGTAAACACCGGGGAGCTGTTTTTT

v_call: TRBV6-2/TRBV6-3
clone_size: -
j_call: TRBJ1-1
d_call: TRBD1
cdr3_aa: CASSRRLDRATEAFF
cdr3_nt: TGTGCCAGCAGTCGCCGCCTAGACAGGGCCACTGAAGCTTTCTTT

v_call: TRBV5-1
clone_size: -
j_call: TRBJ1-1
d_call: -
cdr3_aa: CASSSERVNTEAFF
cdr3_nt: TGCGCCAGCAGCAGCGAGAGAGTGAACACTGAAGCTTTCTTT

v_call: TRBV29-1
clone_size: -
j_call: TRBJ1-1
d_call: TRBD1
cdr3_aa: CSVEFLGQGARTEAFF
cdr3_nt: TGCAGCGTTGAATTCTTGGGACAGGGGGCGAGGACTGAAGCTTTCTTT

v_call: TRBV7-9
clone_size: -
j_call: TRBJ2-3
d_call: -
cdr3_aa: CASSYERGGRTDTQYF
cdr3_nt: TGTGCCAGCAGTTATGAGCGTGGAGGTCGCACAGATACGCAGTATTTT

v_call: TRBV5-1
clone_size: -
j_call: TRBJ2-1
d_call: TRBD2
cdr3_aa: CASSLETLHREGLRNEQFF
cdr3_nt: TGCGCCAGCAGCTTGGAGACCCTTCATCGTGAGGGACTACGCAATGAGCAGTTCTTC

v_call: TRBV2
clone_size: -
j_call: TRBJ2-1
d_call: -
cdr3_aa: CATRYYNEQFF
cdr3_nt: TGTGCCACCCGTTACTACAATGAGCAGTTCTTC

v_call: TRBV28
clone_size: few
j_call: TRBJ1-5
d_call: -
cdr3_aa: CASSLPISGVQHF
cdr3_nt: TGTGCCAGCAGTCTCCCTATTTCAGGGGTCCAGCATTTT

v_call: TRBV28
clone_size: -
j_call: TRBJ1-4
d_call: TRBD1
cdr3_aa: CASRLDRVNEKLFF
cdr3_nt: TGTGCCAGCAGGCTGGACAGGGTAAATGAAAAACTGTTTTTT

v_call: TRBV6-5
clone_size: many
j_call: TRBJ1-1
d_call: -
cdr3_aa: CAANEGLRNTEAFF
cdr3_nt: TGTGCCGCTAACGAGGGACTACGCAACACTGAAGCTTTCTTT

v_call: TRBV5-1
clone_size: -
j_call: TRBJ2-7
d_call: -
cdr3_aa: CASSLGQGSVEQYF
cdr3_nt: TGCGCCAGCAGCCTGGGGCAGGGATCTGTCGAGCAGTACTTC

v_call: TRBV25-1
clone_size: -
j_call: TRBJ2-3
d_call: -
cdr3_aa: CASSEGLPHADTQYF
cdr3_nt: TGTGCCAGCAGTGAGGGACTCCCCCATGCAGATACGCAGTATTTT

v_call: TRBV19
clone_size: -
j_call: TRBJ1-1
d_call: -
cdr3_aa: CASSTRQWAFF
cdr3_nt: TGTGCCAGTAGTACAAGACAGTGGGCTTTCTTT

v_call: TRBV7-2
clone_size: once
j_call: TRBJ1-3
d_call: TRBD1
cdr3_aa: CASSLVQGAQDTIYF
cdr3_nt: TGTGCCAGCAGCTTAGTCCAGGGGGCGCAGGACACCATATATTTT

v_call: TRBV11-2
clone_size: -
j_call: TRBJ1-1
d_call: -
cdr3_aa: CASSLHAGDTEAFF
cdr3_nt: TGTGCCAGCAGCCTACATGCAGGGGACACTGAAGCTTTCTTT

v_call: TRBV24-1
clone_size: -
j_call: TRBJ2-1
d_call: TRBD1
cdr3_aa: CATSAIDRGSYNEQFF
cdr3_nt: TGTGCCACCAGTGCCATAGACAGGGGGAGTTACAATGAGCAGTTCTTC

v_call: TRBV27
clone_size: -
j_call: TRBJ2-1
d_call: -
cdr3_aa: CASRLETGFYNEQFF
cdr3_nt: TGTGCCAGCAGGCTGGAGACAGGTTTCTACAATGAGCAGTTCTTC

v_call: TRBV5-4
clone_size: -
j_call: TRBJ1-2
d_call: -
cdr3_aa: CASTNRGGYTF
cdr3_nt: TGTGCCAGCACGAACCGGGGTGGCTACACCTTC

v_call: TRBV5-6
clone_size: -
j_call: TRBJ1-6
d_call: -
cdr3_aa: CASSLAGVGSPLHF
cdr3_nt: TGTGCCAGCAGCTTGGCCGGGGTCGGTTCACCCCTCCACTTT

v_call: TRBV3-1/TRBV3-2
clone_size: -
j_call: TRBJ1-3
d_call: TRBD1
cdr3_aa: CASSQRTGAPGNTIYF
cdr3_nt: TGTGCCAGCAGCCAACGGACAGGGGCACCTGGAAACACCATATATTTT

v_call: TRBV3-1/TRBV3-2
clone_size: -
j_call: TRBJ2-3
d_call: TRBD2
cdr3_aa: CASSRRSGGRVDTQYF
cdr3_nt: TGTGCCAGCAGCCGACGATCGGGGGGTCGTGTAGATACGCAGTATTTT

v_call: TRBV7-9
clone_size: few
j_call: TRBJ1-1
d_call: -
cdr3_aa: CASSPQSGGTEAFF
cdr3_nt: TGTGCCAGCAGCCCTCAATCCGGGGGCACTGAAGCTTTCTTT

v_call: TRBV19
clone_size: -
j_call: TRBJ1-5
d_call: TRBD1
cdr3_aa: CASSALDRRNQPQHF
cdr3_nt: TGTGCCAGTAGTGCCTTGGACAGGAGAAATCAGCCCCAGCATTTT

v_call: TRBV6-2/TRBV6-3
clone_size: once
j_call: TRBJ1-2
d_call: -
cdr3_aa: CASSYSRREGGYTF
cdr3_nt: TGTGCCAGCAGTTACTCCCGCAGGGAAGGAGGCTACACCTTC

v_call: TRBV5-1
clone_size: -
j_call: TRBJ2-7
d_call: -
cdr3_aa: CASSLAGETYEQYF
cdr3_nt: TGCGCCAGCAGCTTGGCCGGGGAGACCTACGAGCAGTACTTC

v_call: TRBV5-4
clone_size: -
j_call: TRBJ2-1
d_call: TRBD2
cdr3_aa: CASSRVAGGAYEQFF
cdr3_nt: TGTGCCAGCAGCCGGGTGGCGGGGGGGGCTTATGAGCAGTTCTTC